These T cell receptor beta chains were read from a single sample in a study of breast tumors, draining lymph nodes, adjacent tissues. TCRdb passed the multiplex PCR reads through MiXCR, listing each CDR3 protein once. Of about 180,000 distinct CDR3 sequences in the sample, roughly a third were seen once. Sample: axillary lymph node tissue. Receptor source: a female donor with breast cancer. Some clones in this sample may be carry-over from other donors' samples. Each CDR3 is given without its conserved first and last residue.

J gene	V gene	CDR3 protein
TRBJ2-7	TRBV20-1	SASLSGMSYEQY
TRBJ1-2	TRBV9	ASSPEGTLNYGYT
TRBJ2-7	TRBV5-1	ASSLASGRTYEQY
TRBJ1-6	TRBV19	AGSIVRGFSSPLH
TRBJ1-1	TRBV11-2	ASSLLLYTEAF
TRBJ1-1	TRBV11-2	ASSLDRTNREAF
TRBJ2-2	TRBV20-1	SGSRHTGELF
TRBJ2-7	TRBV5-5	ASTSGQAPYEQY
TRBJ2-7	TRBV6-5	ASRSHQRDEQY
TRBJ2-1	TRBV5-1	ASSLDLAGGRYEQF
TRBJ2-3	TRBV7-3	ASSLNPSTDTQY
TRBJ1-2	TRBV10-2	ASSDATGVGYT
TRBJ2-5	TRBV2	ASSKFFRNRDGKTQY
TRBJ2-1	TRBV20-1	SAFSGGTNEQF
TRBJ2-1	TRBV27	ASSWGGTNEQF
TRBJ2-5	TRBV27	ASSPRTSGSWETQY
TRBJ2-1	TRBV2	ASSAAPLNEQF
TRBJ2-7	TRBV29-1	SVPGHNYYEQY
TRBJ1-2	TRBV20-1	RSGGGTGGSDYGYT
TRBJ1-1	TRBV12-3/TRBV12-4	ASGTGHFETEAF
TRBJ2-1	TRBV7-9	ASSPSGGAHYNEQF
TRBJ2-5	TRBV5-8	ASSWSKTQY
TRBJ2-2	TRBV5-1	ASTRNRADTGELF
TRBJ1-6	TRBV9	ASSVENSNSPLH
TRBJ2-7	TRBV6-2/TRBV6-3	ASSHRKGKVHEQY
TRBJ2-7	TRBV6-2/TRBV6-3	ASGRPVKGGEQY
TRBJ1-6	TRBV13	ASSVSGGDSALH
TRBJ1-2	TRBV25-1	ASQDRVRWGYT
TRBJ1-5	TRBV11-2	ASSWGGETQH
TRBJ2-3	TRBV9	ASTAVGASKKTQY
TRBJ1-4	TRBV4-3	ASSQEVFHRGGEKLF
TRBJ1-2	TRBV29-1	SVEAGTPFGYT
TRBJ1-5	TRBV20-1	SARATGTLETQH
TRBJ2-1	TRBV14	ASSQVVGVGFNEQF
TRBJ1-2	TRBV15	ATSRQEEGLGYT
TRBJ1-5	TRBV24-1	ATSDHRQLNQPQH
TRBJ2-5	TRBV2	ASSDGGQGKETQY
TRBJ1-6	TRBV5-1	ASSLQGAYYSPLH
TRBJ2-3	TRBV5-5	ASSFQGARASGEVYTQC
TRBJ2-3	TRBV6-2/TRBV6-3	ASSSPRLAGGGTDTQY
TRBJ2-3	TRBV5-4	ASSLVWTGDTQY
TRBJ1-5	TRBV2	ASRTNRGDQH